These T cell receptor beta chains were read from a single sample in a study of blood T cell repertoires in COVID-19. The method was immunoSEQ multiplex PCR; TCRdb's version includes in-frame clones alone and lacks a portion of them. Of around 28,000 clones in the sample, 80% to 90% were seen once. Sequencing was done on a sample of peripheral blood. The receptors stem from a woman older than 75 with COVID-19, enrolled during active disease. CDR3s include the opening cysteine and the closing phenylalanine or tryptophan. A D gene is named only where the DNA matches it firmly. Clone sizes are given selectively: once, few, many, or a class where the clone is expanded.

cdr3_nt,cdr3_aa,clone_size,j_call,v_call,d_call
TGTGCCAGCGAAGCTAGCGGTAAACAGCAGTTCTTC,CASEASGKQQFF,.,TRBJ2-1,TRBV2,TRBD2
TGTGCCAGCAGTTCCGAAACAGGCTCTGGAAACACCATATATTTT,CASSSETGSGNTIYF,.,TRBJ1-3,TRBV6-6,.
TGTGCCAGTAGTCACTTGTGGACCGGGGAGCTGTTTTTT,CASSHLWTGELFF,.,TRBJ2-2,TRBV19,.
TGTGCCAGCTCACCACCACCTCGGGACAGACTACAGTATTTT,CASSPPPRDRLQYF,.,TRBJ2-3,TRBV18,TRBD1
TGTGCCAGCAGTTACGGAGGGCTACATAACTATGGCTACACCTTC,CASSYGGLHNYGYTF,.,TRBJ1-2,TRBV6-2/TRBV6-3,.
TGTGCCAGCAGTCGTTCGAGGGTTTTCTATGGCTACACCTTC,CASSRSRVFYGYTF,once,TRBJ1-2,TRBV28,.
TGTGCCAGCTCGAGGACAGGGAGCTCCTACAATGAGCAGTTCTTC,CASSRTGSSYNEQFF,.,TRBJ2-1,TRBV18,TRBD1
TGTGCCAGCAGCTGGGATCTAGCGGGGAGTAGCACAGATACGCAGTATTTT,CASSWDLAGSSTDTQYF,.,TRBJ2-3,TRBV7-8,TRBD2
TGTGCCAGCAGTTGGGGGCATGGTGGAAACACCATATATTTT,CASSWGHGGNTIYF,.,TRBJ1-3,TRBV2,.
TGTGCCAGCGGAAAAACAGGGTTGAACACTGAAGCTTTCTTT,CASGKTGLNTEAFF,few,TRBJ1-1,TRBV6-5,.
TGCGCCAGCAGCAGGGGGACAGGGAGGCAGACCCAGTACTTC,CASSRGTGRQTQYF,once,TRBJ2-5,TRBV5-1,TRBD1
TGTGCCAGCCGGACAGGGGGCGATTACGAGCAGTACTTC,CASRTGGDYEQYF,.,TRBJ2-7,TRBV18,TRBD1
TGTGCCAGCAGCCAAGTAACAGGGGCTAATTCACCCCTCCACTTT,CASSQVTGANSPLHF,once,TRBJ1-6,TRBV3-1/TRBV3-2,TRBD1
TGTGCCAGCAGTCCGACAGGAGGTAATTCACCCCTCCACTTT,CASSPTGGNSPLHF,few,TRBJ1-6,TRBV2,.
TGCGCCAGCGGTACGTCCCCGGGGACTGAAGCTTTCTTT,CASGTSPGTEAFF,.,TRBJ1-1,TRBV5-1,.
TGTGCCAGCACTCAGGGGGCCATCGGTGAGCAGTTCTTC,CASTQGAIGEQFF,.,TRBJ2-1,TRBV2,TRBD1
TGTGCCAGCAGCTCTGAACTAGCGGGGCTATACAATGAGCAGTTCTTC,CASSSELAGLYNEQFF,.,TRBJ2-1,TRBV7-6,TRBD2
TGTGCCAGTAGTAGGTCTACAGGGGGATTGGGTAATCAGCCCCAGCATTTT,CASSRSTGGLGNQPQHF,.,TRBJ1-5,TRBV19,TRBD1
TGCGCCAGCAGCTTCGGACAGGGGGCAGCTGGGGCCAACGTCCTGACTTTC,CASSFGQGAAGANVLTF,.,TRBJ2-6,TRBV5-1,TRBD1
TGTGCCGGGGGGGGACACCCTGGAAATGAGCAGTTCTTC,CAGGGHPGNEQFF,once,TRBJ2-1,TRBV2,.
TGCGCCAGCAGCTTGAACAGTAACTATGGCTACACCTTC,CASSLNSNYGYTF,.,TRBJ1-2,TRBV5-1,.
TGCGCCAGCAGCCCACAGGTTACCAGCTCCTACAATGAGCAGTTCTTC,CASSPQVTSSYNEQFF,.,TRBJ2-1,TRBV4-1,.
TGTGCCAGCAGTGAGGGAGGGGTCGGGCCCCAGCATTTT,CASSEGGVGPQHF,once,TRBJ1-5,TRBV6-1,.
TGCGCCAGCAGCTCGGGGACTAGCGGGGGCAATGAGCAGTTCTTC,CASSSGTSGGNEQFF,.,TRBJ2-1,TRBV5-1,TRBD2
TGTGCCAGCAGCTCACCCGGGACAGCAGTCTATGGCTACACCTTC,CASSSPGTAVYGYTF,.,TRBJ1-2,TRBV4-2,TRBD1
TGTGCCAGCAGTTTCACGGACACTGAAGCTTTCTTT,CASSFTDTEAFF,.,TRBJ1-1,TRBV2,.
TGTGCCAGCAGCCCAGGTGGGACAGGCTTCTATGGCTACACCTTC,CASSPGGTGFYGYTF,few,TRBJ1-2,TRBV9,TRBD1
TGTGCCAGCAGCCCAACGGGACAGTTCAACACCGGGGAGCTGTTTTTT,CASSPTGQFNTGELFF,once,TRBJ2-2,TRBV3-1/TRBV3-2,TRBD1
TGTGCCAGCAGTGAGTGGGCACCCGAAGCTTTCTTT,CASSEWAPEAFF,few,TRBJ1-1,TRBV2,.
TGTGCCAGCAGCTTAGTTACAGGACAGGGGAGGAATGAGCAGTTCTTC,CASSLVTGQGRNEQFF,.,TRBJ2-1,TRBV7-2,TRBD1
TGTGCCAGCAGCTCCCACACCGGGACAGGGGGTGAAAAACTGTTTTTT,CASSSHTGTGGEKLFF,.,TRBJ1-4,TRBV5-5,TRBD1
TGTGCCAGCAGCTCTCAGGGGGCTGAGTCGGCCCAGTACTTC,CASSSQGAESAQYF,.,TRBJ2-5,TRBV7-2,TRBD1
TGTGCCACCAGCAGAGATATAGCGGGGGCAGAGACCCAGTACTTC,CATSRDIAGAETQYF,.,TRBJ2-5,TRBV15,TRBD2
TGTGCCAGCAGTGAGCCGACAGGGGGATATACTGAAGCTTTCTTT,CASSEPTGGYTEAFF,.,TRBJ1-1,TRBV25-1,TRBD1
TGCAGTGCTCCTAGAGGCGAGCAGTTCTTC,CSAPRGEQFF,.,TRBJ2-1,TRBV20-1,.
TGTGCCTGGAGCACCACACCTAACTATGGCTACACCTTC,CAWSTTPNYGYTF,.,TRBJ1-2,TRBV30,.
TGTGCCAGCAGCCCTACGACTAGTTATGAGCAGTTCTTC,CASSPTTSYEQFF,.,TRBJ2-1,TRBV5-4,.
TGTGCCAGCAGTTACTCATGGCAAACGCAAGAGACCCAGTACTTC,CASSYSWQTQETQYF,.,TRBJ2-5,TRBV6-5,.
TGTGCCAGCAGGACAGGGGCGGGGACCCAGTACTTC,CASRTGAGTQYF,.,TRBJ2-5,TRBV11-2,TRBD1
TGTGCCAGCAGTGAATTTCGACCCCCGGCGGGTGAAAAACTGTTTTTT,CASSEFRPPAGEKLFF,.,TRBJ1-4,TRBV6-1,.
TGTGCCAGTGGAATCCCAGGGGGCCTTACTGCAACTAATGAAAAACTGTTTTTT,CASGIPGGLTATNEKLFF,.,TRBJ1-4,TRBV19,TRBD1
TGTGCCAGCAGTATAGGGACAGGGGGCATTTACGAGCAGTACTTC,CASSIGTGGIYEQYF,.,TRBJ2-7,TRBV2,TRBD1
TGTGCCAGCAGTGAGGGGTGGGGGCGTAATGAAAAACTGTTTTTT,CASSEGWGRNEKLFF,.,TRBJ1-4,TRBV2,.
TGTGCCAGCTCACCCCAGGGGAGGAACACTGAAGCTTTCTTT,CASSPQGRNTEAFF,.,TRBJ1-1,TRBV18,.
TGTGCCAGCAGCGTAGGGGGACAACCTGGAAACACCATATATTTT,CASSVGGQPGNTIYF,.,TRBJ1-3,TRBV9,.
TGTGCCAGCAGCCCCGGTTGGGGGCGCTCTGGGGCCAACGTCCTGACTTTC,CASSPGWGRSGANVLTF,once,TRBJ2-6,TRBV14,.
TGTGCCTGGAGTAATCGGGGGGCCTCCTACAATGAGCAGTTCTTC,CAWSNRGASYNEQFF,.,TRBJ2-1,TRBV30,.
TGTGCCAGTAGTAGCTACAGGGGAACTAATGAAAAACTGTTTTTT,CASSSYRGTNEKLFF,.,TRBJ1-4,TRBV19,TRBD1
TGTGCCAGCACCGCTTCGTGGAGCTCCTACGAGCAGTACTTC,CASTASWSSYEQYF,.,TRBJ2-7,TRBV6-5,.
TGCGCCAGCAGGGACCTCGGGAGTGCCTACAATGAGCAGTTCTTC,CASRDLGSAYNEQFF,.,TRBJ2-1,TRBV5-1,.
TGTGCCAGCAGCTTGACAGGGTCCACCGGGGAGCTGTTTTTT,CASSLTGSTGELFF,once,TRBJ2-2,TRBV5-4,.
TGTGCCAGCAGTTCTTCCGGGACAGGGGCCGGGGAGCTGTTTTTT,CASSSSGTGAGELFF,.,TRBJ2-2,TRBV27,TRBD1
TGTGCCAGCAGCCAAGGGCAGGGGCCGTCTAACTATGGCTACACCTTC,CASSQGQGPSNYGYTF,few,TRBJ1-2,TRBV14,.
TGTGCCAGCAGAGTCGCGGGGATTATAGATACGCAGTATTTT,CASRVAGIIDTQYF,.,TRBJ2-3,TRBV2,.
TGTGCCAGCAGTGAACATCACGGGACAGGGGGCCCTTCCACCTTC,CASSEHHGTGGPSTF,medium-sized,TRBJ1-2,TRBV6-1,TRBD1
TGTGCCAGCAGTGGGGGGGGCTCCGGAAGGGGAGACGGCTACACCTTC,CASSGGGSGRGDGYTF,.,TRBJ1-2,TRBV6-1,.
TGTGCCAGTAAACTAGGGCAGGGGGCAGGCGGGGAGCTGTTTTTT,CASKLGQGAGGELFF,.,TRBJ2-2,TRBV19,TRBD1
TGTGCCAGCAGTTTTCAGCCTGCGACAGGGAACTATGGCTACACCTTC,CASSFQPATGNYGYTF,.,TRBJ1-2,TRBV27,TRBD1
TGTGCCAGCAGTTTCGTACAGGGATCCGGGGAGCTGTTTTTT,CASSFVQGSGELFF,.,TRBJ2-2,TRBV6-6,.